Sequencing of this TCR beta chain was carried out in a study of vaccination and CD4 T cells after COVID-19. Described treatment: approximately nine-day PBMC culture with coronavirus spike peptide pools or control peptides (ViraFEST assay). Sequencing of cultured CD4+ T cell DNA used the Oncomine TCR Beta short-read assay. DNA came from CD4+ T cells after culture. One entry per CDR3 protein, called by TCRdb with MiXCR from the PCR reads. The sample includes 20,000 to 30,000 distinct CDR3 sequences, under 70% of them seen just once. CDR1 is MNHNS and CDR2 is SASEGT in the germline V gene. This CDR3 is built from 13 residues. V was trimmed by 5 bases and J by 3 bases, leaving 10 bases between them. In regard to this clonotype: Antigen unknown.

The receptor comes from a human donor who had recovered from COVID-19. The rearrangement links TRBV6-1 to TRBJ1-1; no clear D gene. The sequenced sample was CD4+ T cells from blood, cultured in vitro. The CDR3 protein is CASSPYRDTEAFF. CDR3 in DNA: TGTGCCAGCAGTCCGTATAGGGACACTGAAGCTTTCTTT.